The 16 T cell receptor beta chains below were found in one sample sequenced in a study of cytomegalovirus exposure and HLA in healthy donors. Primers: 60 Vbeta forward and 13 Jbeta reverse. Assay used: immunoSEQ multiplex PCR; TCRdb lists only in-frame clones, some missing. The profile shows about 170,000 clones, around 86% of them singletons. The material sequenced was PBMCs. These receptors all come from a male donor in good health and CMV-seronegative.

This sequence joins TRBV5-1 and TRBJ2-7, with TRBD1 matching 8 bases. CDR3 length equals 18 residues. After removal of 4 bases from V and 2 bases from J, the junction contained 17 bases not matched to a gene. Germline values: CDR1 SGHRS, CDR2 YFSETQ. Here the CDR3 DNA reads TGCGCCAGCAGCATACTAACTTCGGGACAGGCGTGGACCTACGAGCAGTACTTC. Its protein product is CASSILTSGQAWTYEQYF.

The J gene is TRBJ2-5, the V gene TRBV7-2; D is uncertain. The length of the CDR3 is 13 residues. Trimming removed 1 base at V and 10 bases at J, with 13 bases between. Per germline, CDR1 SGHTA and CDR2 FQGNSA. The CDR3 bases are TGTGCCAGCAGCTTAGGAAATCAGGTAGACCAGTACTTC. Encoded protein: CASSLGNQVDQYF.

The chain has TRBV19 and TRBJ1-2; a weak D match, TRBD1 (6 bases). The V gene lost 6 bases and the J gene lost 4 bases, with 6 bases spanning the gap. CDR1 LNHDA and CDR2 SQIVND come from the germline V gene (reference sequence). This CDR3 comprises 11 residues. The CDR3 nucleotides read TGTGCCAGTAGACAGGGCTATGGCTACACCTTC. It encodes CASRQGYGYTF.

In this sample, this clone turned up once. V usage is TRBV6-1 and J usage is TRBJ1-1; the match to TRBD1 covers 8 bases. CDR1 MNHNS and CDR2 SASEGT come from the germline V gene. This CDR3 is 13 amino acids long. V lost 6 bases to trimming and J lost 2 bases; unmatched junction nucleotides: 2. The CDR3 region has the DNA TGTGCCAGCAGGGACAGGGCTAACACTGAAGCTTTCTTT. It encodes CASRDRANTEAFF.

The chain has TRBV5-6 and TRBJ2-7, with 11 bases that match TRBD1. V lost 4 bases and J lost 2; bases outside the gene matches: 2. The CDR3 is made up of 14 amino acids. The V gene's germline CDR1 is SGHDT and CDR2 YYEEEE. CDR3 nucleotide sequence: TGTGCCAGCAGCCCGGGACAGGGGGCCTACGAGCAGTACTTC. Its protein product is CASSPGQGAYEQYF.

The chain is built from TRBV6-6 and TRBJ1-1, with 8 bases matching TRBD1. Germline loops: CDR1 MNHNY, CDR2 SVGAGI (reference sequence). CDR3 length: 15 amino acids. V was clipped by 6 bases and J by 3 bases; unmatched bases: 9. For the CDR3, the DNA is TGTGCCAGCAGCCTATCGGACAGGGATGACACTGAAGCTTTCTTT. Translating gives CASSLSDRDDTEAFF.

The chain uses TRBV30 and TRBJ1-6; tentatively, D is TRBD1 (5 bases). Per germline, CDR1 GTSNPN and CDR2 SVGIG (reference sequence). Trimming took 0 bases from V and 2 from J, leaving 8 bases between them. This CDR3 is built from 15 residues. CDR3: CAWSVGGTYNSPLHF. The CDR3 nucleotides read TGTGCCTGGAGTGTTGGGGGGACCTATAATTCACCCCTCCACTTT.

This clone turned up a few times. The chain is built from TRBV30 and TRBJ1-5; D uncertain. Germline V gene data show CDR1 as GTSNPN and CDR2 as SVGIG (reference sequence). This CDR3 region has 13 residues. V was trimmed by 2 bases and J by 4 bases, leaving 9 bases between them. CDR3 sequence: CAWSPNKNQPQHF. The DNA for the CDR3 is TGTGCCTGGAGTCCGAACAAAAATCAGCCCCAGCATTTT.

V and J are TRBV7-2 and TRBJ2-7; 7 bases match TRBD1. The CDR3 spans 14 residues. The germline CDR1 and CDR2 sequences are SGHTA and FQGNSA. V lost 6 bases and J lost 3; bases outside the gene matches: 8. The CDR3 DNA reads TGTGCCAGCAGTCGGGACCAGGGGGACTACGAGCAGTACTTC. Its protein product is CASSRDQGDYEQYF.

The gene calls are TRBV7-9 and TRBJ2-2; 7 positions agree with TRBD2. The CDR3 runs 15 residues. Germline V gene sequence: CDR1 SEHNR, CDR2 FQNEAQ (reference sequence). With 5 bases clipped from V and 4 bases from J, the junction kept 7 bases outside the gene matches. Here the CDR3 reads CASSVTSEGTGELFF. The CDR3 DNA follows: TGTGCCAGCAGCGTCACTAGCGAAGGCACCGGGGAGCTGTTTTTT.

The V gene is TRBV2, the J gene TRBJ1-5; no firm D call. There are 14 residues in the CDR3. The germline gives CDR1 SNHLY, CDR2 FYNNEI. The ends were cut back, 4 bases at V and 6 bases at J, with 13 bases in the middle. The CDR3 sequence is CASSVEGGGQPQHF. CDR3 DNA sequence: TGTGCCAGCAGTGTGGAGGGTGGCGGTCAGCCCCAGCATTTT.

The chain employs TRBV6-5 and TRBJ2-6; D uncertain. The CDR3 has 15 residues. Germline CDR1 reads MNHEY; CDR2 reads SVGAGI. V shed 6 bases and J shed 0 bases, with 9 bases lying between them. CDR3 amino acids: CASSPVTSGANVLTF. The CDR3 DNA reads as TGTGCCAGCAGCCCAGTTACCTCTGGGGCCAACGTCCTGACTTTC.

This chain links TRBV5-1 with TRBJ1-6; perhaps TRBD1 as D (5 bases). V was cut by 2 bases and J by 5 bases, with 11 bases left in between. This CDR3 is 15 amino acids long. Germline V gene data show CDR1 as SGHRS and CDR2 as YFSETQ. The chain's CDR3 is CASSFWGGNNSPLHF. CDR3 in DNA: TGCGCCAGCAGCTTCTGGGGCGGAAATAATTCACCCCTCCACTTT.

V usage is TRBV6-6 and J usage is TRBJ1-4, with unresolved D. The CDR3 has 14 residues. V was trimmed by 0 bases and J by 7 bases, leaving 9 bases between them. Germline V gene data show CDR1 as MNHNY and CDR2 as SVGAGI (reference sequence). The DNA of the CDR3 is TGTGCCAGCAGTTACTCGATGAGAGTTGAAAAACTGTTTTTT. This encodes CASSYSMRVEKLFF.

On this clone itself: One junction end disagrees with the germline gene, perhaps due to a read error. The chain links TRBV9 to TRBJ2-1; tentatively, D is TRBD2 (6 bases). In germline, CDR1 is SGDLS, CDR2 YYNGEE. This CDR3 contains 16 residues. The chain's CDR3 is CASTGRGRSSHNEQFF. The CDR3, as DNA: TGTGCCAGCACAGGGCGGGGTCGTAGCTCCCACAATGAGCAGTTCTTC.

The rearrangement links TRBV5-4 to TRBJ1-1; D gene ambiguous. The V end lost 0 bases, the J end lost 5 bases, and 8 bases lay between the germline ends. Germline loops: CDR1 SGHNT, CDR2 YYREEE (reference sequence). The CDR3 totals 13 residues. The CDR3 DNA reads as TGTGCCAGCAGCTTGGGAGGATTAACTGAAGCTTTCTTT. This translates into CASSLGGLTEAFF.